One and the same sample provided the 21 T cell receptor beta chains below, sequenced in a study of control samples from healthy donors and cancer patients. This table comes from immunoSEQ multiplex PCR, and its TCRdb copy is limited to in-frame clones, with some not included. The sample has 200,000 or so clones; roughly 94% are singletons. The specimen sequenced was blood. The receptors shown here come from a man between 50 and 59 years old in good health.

The CDR3 coding sequence is TGCGCCAGCAATCCGGGGCAGGGCAAGCCTCAAGAGACCCAGTACTTC. This translates into CASNPGQGKPQETQYF. The chain couples TRBV23-1 to TRBJ2-5, with D tentatively TRBD1 or TRBD2 (5 bases each). TRBV23-1 is filed as an ORF, its function uncertain. Trimming took 7 bases from V and 2 from J, leaving 20 bases between them. CDR3 length: 16 amino acids.

The CDR3 here is CASRRTGGDYGYTF. CDR3 nucleotide sequence: TGTGCCAGCAGAAGGACAGGGGGCGACTATGGCTACACCTTC. This chain connects TRBV6-4 to TRBJ1-2; the match to TRBD1 covers 11 bases. The V segment lost 6 bases and the J segment 3 bases; nucleotides outside the gene matches: 3. The CDR3 has 14 amino acids. The germline CDR1 and CDR2 sequences are MRHNA and SNTAGT.

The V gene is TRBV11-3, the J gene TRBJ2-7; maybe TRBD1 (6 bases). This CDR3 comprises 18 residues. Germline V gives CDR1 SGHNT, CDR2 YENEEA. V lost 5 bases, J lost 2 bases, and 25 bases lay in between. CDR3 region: CASSNTGTRSKPTYEQYF. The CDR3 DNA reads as TGTGCCAGCAGCAATACCGGGACAAGGTCGAAACCCACCTACGAGCAGTACTTC.

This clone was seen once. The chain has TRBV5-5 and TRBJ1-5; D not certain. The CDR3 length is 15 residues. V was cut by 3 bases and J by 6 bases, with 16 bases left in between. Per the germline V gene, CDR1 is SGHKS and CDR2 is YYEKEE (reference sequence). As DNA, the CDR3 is TGTGCCAGCAGCTATGGTCACAGAGTGGGTCAGCCCCAGCATTTT. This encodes CASSYGHRVGQPQHF. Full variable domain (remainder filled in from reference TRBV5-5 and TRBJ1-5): DAGVTQSPTHLIKTRGQQVTLRCSPISGHKSVSWYQQVLGQGPQFIFQYYEKEERGRGNFPDRFSARQFPNYSSELNVNALLLGDSALYLCASSYGHRVGQPQHFGDGTRLSIL.

CDR3 DNA: TGTGCCAGCAGCTTGGAGGCAGGGGCGGATGAAAAACTGTTTTTT. This encodes CASSLEAGADEKLFF. The chain joins TRBV5-4 to TRBJ1-4; D might be TRBD1 (6 bases). The CDR3 has 15 residues. Trimming left V 0 bases short and J 6 bases short, with 12 bases between. Per germline, CDR1 SGHNT and CDR2 YYREEE (reference sequence).

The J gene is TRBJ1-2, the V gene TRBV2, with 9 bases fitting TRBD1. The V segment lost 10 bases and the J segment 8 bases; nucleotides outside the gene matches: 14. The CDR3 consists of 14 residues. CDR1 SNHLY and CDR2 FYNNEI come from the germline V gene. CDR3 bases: TGTGCCAACAACAGGGGGCTCTGGGAGATAGGCTACACCTTC. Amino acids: CANNRGLWEIGYTF.

The CDR3 DNA sequence: TGTGCCAGCAGTTACTCCCAGGGGTTAACTAATGAAAAACTGTTTTTT. Its translation is CASSYSQGLTNEKLFF. The V gene is TRBV6-5, the J gene TRBJ1-4, with D possibly TRBD1 on 6 matching bases. The germline V gene has CDR1 MNHEY and CDR2 SVGAGI. This CDR3 has 16 residues. The V gene lost 0 bases and the J gene lost 1 base, with 9 bases spanning the gap.

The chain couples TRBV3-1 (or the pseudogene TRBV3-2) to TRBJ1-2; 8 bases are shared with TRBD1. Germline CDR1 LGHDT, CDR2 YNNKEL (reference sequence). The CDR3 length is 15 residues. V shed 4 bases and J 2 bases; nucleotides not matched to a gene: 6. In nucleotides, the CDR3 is TGTGCCAGCAGCCCGAGGACAGGGCAGAACTATGGCTACACCTTC. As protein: CASSPRTGQNYGYTF.

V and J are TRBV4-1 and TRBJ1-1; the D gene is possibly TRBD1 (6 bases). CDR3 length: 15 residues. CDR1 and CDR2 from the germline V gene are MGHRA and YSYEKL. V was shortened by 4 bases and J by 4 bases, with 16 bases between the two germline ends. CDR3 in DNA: TGCGCCAGCAGCCTCATACAGGGTTCAGTCACTGAAGCTTTCTTT. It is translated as CASSLIQGSVTEAFF.

The CDR3 reads CASHLQPHSYEQYF. CDR3 DNA: TGCGCCAGCCACCTTCAGCCCCACTCCTACGAGCAGTACTTC. The V call is TRBV5-1, the J call TRBJ2-7; D uncertain. Germline lookup yields CDR1 SGHRS and CDR2 YFSETQ. Trimming left V 7 bases short and J 0 bases short, with 14 bases between. The CDR3 sequence is 14 residues long.

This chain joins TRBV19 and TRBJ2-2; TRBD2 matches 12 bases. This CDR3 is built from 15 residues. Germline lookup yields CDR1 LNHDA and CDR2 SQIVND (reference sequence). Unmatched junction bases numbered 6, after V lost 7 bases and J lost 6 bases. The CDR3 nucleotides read TGTGCCAGTACCCCTAGCGGGGGGGCCGCCGGGGAGCTGTTTTTT. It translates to CASTPSGGAAGELFF.

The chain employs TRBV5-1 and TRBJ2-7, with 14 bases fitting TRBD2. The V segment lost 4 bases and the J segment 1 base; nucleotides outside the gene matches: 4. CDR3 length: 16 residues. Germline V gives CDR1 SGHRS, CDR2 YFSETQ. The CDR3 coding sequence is TGCGCCAGCAGCCGGGGACTAGCGGGGGAATCCTACGAGCAGTACGTC. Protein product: CASSRGLAGESYEQYV.

In DNA form, the CDR3 reads TGTGCCAGCAGCCTCGACAGGGAAACTGAAGCTTTCTTT. It translates to CASSLDRETEAFF. The V and J genes are TRBV5-8 and TRBJ1-1; 7 nucleotides line up with TRBD1. Germline V gene data show CDR1 as SGHTS and CDR2 as YDEGEE. The CDR3 extends over 13 amino acids. V trimming: 4 bases; J trimming: 5 bases; junction bases outside the gene matches: 5.

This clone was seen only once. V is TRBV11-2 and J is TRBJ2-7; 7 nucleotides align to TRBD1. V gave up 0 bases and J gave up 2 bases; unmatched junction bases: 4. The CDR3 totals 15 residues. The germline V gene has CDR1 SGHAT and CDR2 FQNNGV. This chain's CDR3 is CASSLDLDRAYEQYF. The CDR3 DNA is TGTGCCAGCAGCTTAGACCTAGACAGGGCCTACGAGCAGTACTTC.

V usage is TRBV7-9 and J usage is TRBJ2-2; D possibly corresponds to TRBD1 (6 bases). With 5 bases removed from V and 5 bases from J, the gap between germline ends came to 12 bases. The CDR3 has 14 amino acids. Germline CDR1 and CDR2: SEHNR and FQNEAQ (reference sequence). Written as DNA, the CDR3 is TGTGCCAGCAGCGGGACACCAGGAACCGGGGAGCTGTTTTTT. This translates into CASSGTPGTGELFF.

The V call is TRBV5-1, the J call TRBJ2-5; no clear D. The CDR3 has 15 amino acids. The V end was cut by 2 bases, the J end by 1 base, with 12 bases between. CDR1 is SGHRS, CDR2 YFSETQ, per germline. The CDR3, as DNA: TGCGCCAGCAGCTTCGTTGGCAGAACCCAAGAGACCCAGTACTTC. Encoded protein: CASSFVGRTQETQYF.

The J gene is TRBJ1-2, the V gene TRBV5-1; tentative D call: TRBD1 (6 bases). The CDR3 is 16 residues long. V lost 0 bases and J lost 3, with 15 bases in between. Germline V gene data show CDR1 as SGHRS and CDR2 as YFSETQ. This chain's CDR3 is CASSLGAGAIDYGYTF. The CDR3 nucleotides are TGCGCCAGCAGCTTGGGGGCGGGGGCGATCGACTATGGCTACACCTTC.

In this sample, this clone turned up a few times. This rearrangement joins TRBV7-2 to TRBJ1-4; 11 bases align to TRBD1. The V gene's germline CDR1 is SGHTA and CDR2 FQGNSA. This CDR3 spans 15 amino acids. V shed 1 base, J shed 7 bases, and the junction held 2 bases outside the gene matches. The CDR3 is CASSLVGTGGEKLFF. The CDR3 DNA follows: TGTGCCAGCAGCTTAGTCGGGACAGGGGGTGAAAAACTGTTTTTT.

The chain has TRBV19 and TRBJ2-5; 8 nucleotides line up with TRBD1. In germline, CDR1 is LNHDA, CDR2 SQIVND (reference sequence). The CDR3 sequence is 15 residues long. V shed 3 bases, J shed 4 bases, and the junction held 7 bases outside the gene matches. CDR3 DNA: TGTGCCAGTAGTATTTGGGCAGGGGGCGTAGAGACCCAGTACTTC. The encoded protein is CASSIWAGGVETQYF.

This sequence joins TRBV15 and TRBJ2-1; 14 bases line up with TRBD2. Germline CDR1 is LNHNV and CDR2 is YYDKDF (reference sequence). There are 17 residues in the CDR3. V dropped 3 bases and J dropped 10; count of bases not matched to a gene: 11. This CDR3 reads CATSSGRLAGGVNEQFF. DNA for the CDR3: TGTGCCACCAGCAGTGGAAGACTAGCGGGGGGGGTAAACGAGCAGTTCTTC.

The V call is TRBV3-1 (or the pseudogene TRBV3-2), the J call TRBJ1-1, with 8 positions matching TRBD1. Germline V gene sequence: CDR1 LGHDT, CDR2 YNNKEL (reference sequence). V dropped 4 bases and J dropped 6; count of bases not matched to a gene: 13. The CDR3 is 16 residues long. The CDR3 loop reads CASSPTFSRGPSEAFF. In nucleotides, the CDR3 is TGTGCCAGCAGCCCCACCTTTTCCAGGGGGCCCTCTGAAGCTTTCTTT.